The 25 T cell receptor beta chains listed next were all sequenced from one sample in a study of blood T cell repertoires in COVID-19. Profiling relied on immunoSEQ multiplex PCR, and the TCRdb table lists in-frame clones only, not all of them. There are 250,000 to 300,000 clones in the sample; approximately 90% occur only once, and roughly 4.8% lies in the top ten. The source material was peripheral blood. These receptors all stem from a middle-aged man with acute or convalescent COVID-19.

This sequence joins TRBV27 and TRBJ1-1, with 7 bases identical to TRBD1. The V segment lost 3 bases and the J segment 6 bases; nucleotides outside the gene matches: 1. This CDR3 contains 12 residues. Per germline, CDR1 MNHEY and CDR2 SMNVEV (reference sequence). CDR3 region: CASSLTGSEAFF. CDR3 sequence (DNA): TGTGCCAGCAGTTTGACAGGGTCTGAAGCTTTCTTT.

The gene calls are TRBV5-5 and TRBJ1-6, with D perhaps TRBD1 (6 bases). CDR1 and CDR2 from the germline V gene are SGHKS and YYEKEE (reference sequence). V was cut by 4 bases and J by 7 bases, with 24 bases left in between. The CDR3 is 18 amino acids. The CDR3 sequence: CASSTRPLGGTGNSPLHF. CDR3 sequence (DNA): TGTGCCAGCAGCACACGCCCTCTAGGGGGAACCGGCAATTCACCCCTCCACTTT.

The chain is built from TRBV30 and TRBJ1-2, with 9 bases matching TRBD1. Germline trimming cut 5 bases from V and 3 bases from J; bases unmatched to any gene: 7. This CDR3 is 14 amino acids long. Germline CDR1 GTSNPN, CDR2 SVGIG (reference sequence). CDR3 loop: CAWGRDRVYYGYTF. The CDR3 bases are TGTGCCTGGGGCCGGGACAGGGTTTACTATGGCTACACCTTC.

The V call is TRBV5-4, the J call TRBJ2-7, with 10 positions matching TRBD1. The junction had 6 bases not matched to a gene; V was cut back by 3 bases and J by 6 bases. The CDR3 is 14 amino acids. From germline, CDR1 is SGHNT and CDR2 YYREEE (reference sequence). CDR3 nucleotides: TGTGCCAGCAGCTCTCCGGGACAGGGGTCCGAGCAGTACTTC. Protein: CASSSPGQGSEQYF.

The rearrangement links TRBV6-5 to TRBJ1-1; D uncertain. The CDR3 loop spans 13 amino acids. The V and J ends lost 5 bases and 1 base respectively, with 8 bases between them. Per the germline V gene, CDR1 is MNHEY and CDR2 is SVGAGI. CDR3: CASSLYGNTEAFF. The CDR3 DNA reads as TGTGCCAGCAGTCTATATGGGAACACTGAAGCTTTCTTT.

This clone was seen only once. V and J are TRBV19 and TRBJ2-1; no clear D gene. The V end lost 9 bases, the J end lost 7 bases, and 25 bases lay between the germline ends. Germline-derived CDR1 and CDR2 are LNHDA and SQIVND (reference sequence). This CDR3 region has 16 residues. The CDR3 region has the DNA TGTGCCAGCTCTTTTAAGTGGCTAGGTCTTAGGAATGAGCAGTTCTTC. It is translated as CASSFKWLGLRNEQFF. The whole variable domain, filled in from reference TRBV19 and TRBJ2-1, reads DGGITQSPKYLFRKEGQNVTLSCEQNLNHDAMYWYRQDPGQGLRLIYYSQIVNDFQKGDIAEGYSVSREKKESFPLTVTSAQKNPTAFYLCASSFKWLGLRNEQFFGPGTRLTVL.

The chain employs TRBV5-1 and TRBJ2-1; 8 bases are shared with TRBD2. The CDR3 is made up of 17 amino acids. Unmatched junction bases numbered 8, after V lost 2 bases and J lost 1 base. The germline gives CDR1 SGHRS, CDR2 YFSETQ. CDR3 bases: TGCGCCAGCAGCTTTCCCGGGACTAGTCTTTCCTACAATGAGCAGTTCTTC. It translates to CASSFPGTSLSYNEQFF. The full variable domain, completed using reference TRBV5-1 and TRBJ2-1, is KAGVTQTPRYLIKTRGQQVTLSCSPISGHRSVSWYQQTPGQGLQFLFEYFSETQRNKGNFPGRFSGRQFSNSRSEMNVSTLELGDSALYLCASSFPGTSLSYNEQFFGPGTRLTVL.

CDR3 in amino acids: CASSILANYGYTF. The CDR3 DNA follows: TGTGCCAGCAGCATCCTAGCTAACTATGGCTACACCTTC. This chain connects TRBV28 to TRBJ1-2; D unresolved. CDR3 length: 13 residues. Germline V gene data show CDR1 as MDHEN and CDR2 as SYDVKM. V lost 6 bases and J lost 0, with 8 bases in between.

The V call is TRBV25-1, the J call TRBJ2-3; 9 bases line up with TRBD2. CDR3 size: 16 residues. Losses at the gene ends were 1 base for V and 3 bases for J; bases not matched to a gene: 5. Germline V lookup: CDR1 MGHDK, CDR2 SYGVNS. The CDR3 DNA sequence: TGTGCCAGCAGTGAATGGGTTAGCGGGGGAACAGATACGCAGTATTTT. Translating it yields CASSEWVSGGTDTQYF. The variable domain in full, with the rest retrieved from reference TRBV25-1 and TRBJ2-3, is EADIYQTPRYLVIGTGKKITLECSQTMGHDKMYWYQQDPGMELHLIHYSYGVNSTEKGDLSSESTVSRIRTEHFPLTLESARPSHTSQYLCASSEWVSGGTDTQYFGPGTRLTVL.

V gene TRBV27 combines with J gene TRBJ1-1, with D perhaps matching TRBD1 (5 bases). CDR3 size: 13 residues. Trimming stripped 2 bases from V and 6 bases from J, with 10 bases between. In germline, CDR1 is MNHEY, CDR2 SMNVEV (reference sequence). The CDR3 here is CASSLKGIAEAFF. The CDR3 bases are TGTGCCAGCAGTTTAAAGGGGATTGCTGAAGCTTTCTTT.

This chain connects TRBV3-1 (or the pseudogene TRBV3-2) to TRBJ1-1; a weak D match, TRBD1 (5 bases). V lost 4 bases to trimming and J lost 1 base, with 10 bases between them. The germline V gene encodes CDR1 LGHDT and CDR2 YNNKEL (reference sequence). This CDR3 is 14 amino acids long. CDR3 nucleotide sequence: TGTGCCAGCAGCCTACAAACAGGGAACACTGAAGCTTTCTTT. Protein: CASSLQTGNTEAFF.

The chain combines TRBV7-8 with TRBJ2-3; a possible D gene is TRBD1 (7 bases). Germline values: CDR1 SGHVS, CDR2 FQNEAQ. Between the trimmed V and J ends, which lost 7 bases and 8 bases, there was a span of 25 bases. The CDR3 loop spans 16 amino acids. The CDR3: CASTHSRRAQGGTQYF. The CDR3 region has the DNA TGTGCCAGCACCCACAGCAGGCGGGCTCAGGGGGGTACGCAGTATTTT. The full variable domain, in which reference TRBV7-8 and TRBJ2-3 provide the parts outside the CDR3, is GAGVSQSPRYKVAKRGQDVALRCDPISGHVSLFWYQQALGQGPEFLTYFQNEAQLDKSGLPSDRFFAERPEGSVSTLKIQRTQQEDSAVYLCASTHSRRAQGGTQYFGPGTRLTVL.

This chain uses TRBV9 with TRBJ2-3; D is possibly TRBD1 (5 bases). The CDR3 spans 15 residues. Germline CDR1 and CDR2: SGDLS and YYNGEE. Trimming removed 0 bases at V and 3 bases at J, with 11 bases between. CDR3 sequence: CASSVGRQGTDTQYF. CDR3 DNA sequence: TGTGCCAGCAGCGTAGGACGGCAGGGAACAGATACGCAGTATTTT. The complete variable domain, with remaining parts taken from reference TRBV9 and TRBJ2-3, reads DSGVTQTPKHLITATGQRVTLRCSPRSGDLSVYWYQQSLDQGLQFLIQYYNGEERAKGNILERFSAQQFPDLHSELNLSSLELGDSALYFCASSVGRQGTDTQYFGPGTRLTVL.

The chain uses TRBV19 and TRBJ2-7; tentatively, D is TRBD1 (5 bases). V dropped 5 bases and J dropped 2 bases, with 13 bases sitting between them. CDR1 LNHDA and CDR2 SQIVND come from the germline V gene (reference sequence). There are 14 residues in the CDR3. The CDR3, as DNA: TGTGCCAGTAGTCTGGGGCCCCAAACCTACGAGCAGTACTTC. As protein: CASSLGPQTYEQYF. Full variable domain (rest looked up from reference TRBV19 and TRBJ2-7): DGGITQSPKYLFRKEGQNVTLSCEQNLNHDAMYWYRQDPGQGLRLIYYSQIVNDFQKGDIAEGYSVSREKKESFPLTVTSAQKNPTAFYLCASSLGPQTYEQYFGPGTRLTVT.

The chain joins TRBV12-5 to TRBJ1-1; 8 nucleotides agree with TRBD1. The CDR3 extends over 15 amino acids. Per the germline V gene, CDR1 is LGHNT and CDR2 is FRNRAP. After removal of 1 base from V and 5 bases from J, the junction contained 6 bases not matched to a gene. The CDR3 bases are TGTGCTAGTGGTTTGGGAACAGGGGGGGGTACTGAAGCTTTCTTT. Protein sequence: CASGLGTGGGTEAFF. The full variable domain, its missing parts supplied by reference TRBV12-5 and TRBJ1-1, is DARVTQTPRHKVTEMGQEVTMRCQPILGHNTVFWYRQTMMQGLELLAYFRNRAPLDDSGMPKDRFSAEMPDATLATLKIQPSEPRDSAVYFCASGLGTGGGTEAFFGQGTRLTVV.

The chain carries TRBV2 and TRBJ1-6, with unresolved D. CDR1 is SNHLY and CDR2 is FYNNEI in the germline V gene. The CDR3 extends over 14 amino acids. Trimming took off 7 bases at V and 4 bases at J, with 11 bases between the two ends. For the CDR3, the DNA is TGTGCCAGCAAGGAGATTCCTTATAATTCACCCCTCCACTTT. Translated, it gives CASKEIPYNSPLHF.

The V and J genes are TRBV5-1 and TRBJ1-4, with TRBD1 identical over 8 bases. Looked up from germline, CDR1 is SGHRS and CDR2 is YFSETQ. The CDR3 runs 14 residues. With V trimmed by 5 bases and J by 7 bases, 7 bases remained unmatched. The CDR3 protein is CASRQGQGREKLFF. CDR3 nucleotides: TGCGCCAGCAGACAAGGACAGGGCCGTGAAAAACTGTTTTTT.

This sequence joins TRBV6-5 and TRBJ1-3; no clear D gene. The ends were cut back, 7 bases at V and 9 bases at J, with 16 bases in the middle. The CDR3 has 13 residues. The germline CDR1 and CDR2 sequences are MNHEY and SVGAGI. The CDR3 region is CASIYPGIGTIYF. In DNA, the CDR3 is TGTGCCAGCATCTATCCCGGGATTGGCACCATATATTTT.

The rearrangement uses TRBV12-5 and TRBJ2-7; 12 bases map to TRBD1. The CDR3 spans 16 residues. V was clipped by 2 bases and J by 2 bases; unmatched bases: 4. Per germline, CDR1 LGHNT and CDR2 FRNRAP. CDR3 coding DNA: TGTGCTAGTGGTTTGCCCGGGACAGGGGGCACCTACGAGCAGTACTTC. Translation: CASGLPGTGGTYEQYF.

The gene calls are TRBV27 and TRBJ2-1, with D hard to call. Germline V CDR1 and CDR2: MNHEY, SMNVEV (reference sequence). Trimming took off 3 bases at V and 5 bases at J, with 11 bases between the two ends. The CDR3 has 14 residues. CDR3 in DNA: TGTGCCAGCAGTTTTAGAGATGTCGACAATGAGCAGTTCTTC. Protein product: CASSFRDVDNEQFF.

The CDR3 spells CASSFLGAVSRYEQYF. Written as DNA, the CDR3 is TGTGCCAGCAGTTTTCTAGGGGCCGTCAGTCGCTACGAGCAGTACTTC. The chain recombines TRBV28 with TRBJ2-7; D might be TRBD1 (5 bases). Germline values: CDR1 MDHEN, CDR2 SYDVKM. Trimming took 3 bases from V and 3 from J, leaving 18 bases between them. This CDR3 is built from 16 residues.

This clone came up once. The chain recombines TRBV10-3 with TRBJ1-1, with D perhaps matching TRBD1 (5 bases). The ends were cut back, 6 bases at V and 1 base at J, with 9 bases in the middle. CDR1 is ENHRY, CDR2 SYGVKD, per germline. The CDR3 has 13 amino acids. The CDR3 DNA reads as TGTGCCATCAGGAGAACAGGGAACACTGAAGCTTTCTTT. Its protein is CAIRRTGNTEAFF.

This clone was recorded a few times. The chain employs TRBV6-4 and TRBJ1-2; no clear D gene. Trimming took off 0 bases at V and 8 bases at J, with 13 bases between the two ends. This CDR3 contains 14 residues. Germline values: CDR1 MRHNA, CDR2 SNTAGT. The CDR3 spells CASSDSPPRSGYTF. The CDR3 bases are TGTGCCAGCAGTGACTCGCCCCCCCGGTCGGGCTACACCTTC.

The chain is built from TRBV19 and TRBJ2-7; 7 nucleotides line up with TRBD1. Germline CDR1 and CDR2: LNHDA and SQIVND (reference sequence). This CDR3 spans 13 amino acids. With 5 bases clipped from V and 7 bases from J, the junction kept 8 bases outside the gene matches. CDR3: CASSLGQLSEQYF. CDR3 coding DNA: TGTGCCAGTAGTCTGGGACAGCTCTCGGAGCAGTACTTC.

This clone was seen only a few times. V is TRBV7-8 and J is TRBJ1-1; TRBD1 matches 8 bases. With 5 bases clipped from V and 0 bases from J, the junction kept 8 bases outside the gene matches. Germline-derived CDR1 and CDR2 are SGHVS and FQNEAQ. The CDR3 spans 16 residues. CDR3 DNA: TGTGCCAGCAGCCAACGGACAGGGACTATGAACACTGAAGCTTTCTTT. Its translation is CASSQRTGTMNTEAFF. The variable domain in full, with the rest retrieved from reference TRBV7-8 and TRBJ1-1, is GAGVSQSPRYKVAKRGQDVALRCDPISGHVSLFWYQQALGQGPEFLTYFQNEAQLDKSGLPSDRFFAERPEGSVSTLKIQRTQQEDSAVYLCASSQRTGTMNTEAFFGQGTRLTVV.